This T cell receptor beta chain was identified during a study of blood T cell repertoires in COVID-19. V gave up 10 bases and J gave up 1 base, with 21 bases separating them. This CDR3 is built from 16 residues. Germline CDR1 is LNHDA and CDR2 is SQIVND (reference sequence). Here immunoSEQ multiplex PCR was the method, and the copy in TCRdb shows in-frame clones only, minus some. Here the sample spans 250,000 to 350,000 clones, about nine tenths being singletons. The chain has TRBV19 and TRBJ2-3; D remains ambiguous. Sequences were obtained from peripheral blood. The source of this sequence is a woman aged 25 to 39 with COVID-19, enrolled during active disease. CDR3 bases: TGTGCCACCACTTACACGGCCCCAGGTGGCACAGATACGCAGTATTTT. Its translation: CATTYTAPGGTDTQYF.